Given below is one T cell receptor beta chain in context. Its antigen is currently unknown. The V gene's germline CDR1 is KGHSH and CDR2 LQKENI. CDR3 length: 14 residues. Trimming removed 0 bases from V and 3 bases from J, with 8 bases in between. The sample originates from a study of cytomegalovirus exposure and HLA in healthy donors. The overall study: In an early release, HLA-typed donors contributed some 80 million unique TCR sequences. Genotyping showed 70% to 90% of approximately 430 donors falling in the Caucasian-associated ancestry cluster. Study results and caveats: The presence/absence work took it that sequencing depth was about the same across donors.

Donors likely had unrecorded immune exposures despite being nominally healthy when sampled. The PCR had 60 Vbeta and 13 Jbeta primers. Assay: immunoSEQ multiplex PCR; the TCRdb copy retains only in-frame clones and omits some. The table has about 170,000 clones, 80% seen once. Input material: PBMCs. The TCR comes from a woman aged 50 to 65 in good health and CMV-seropositive. This chain joins TRBV18 and TRBJ1-1, with D possibly TRBD1 on 6 matching bases. CDR3 nucleotide sequence: TGTGCCAGCTCACCACCGGGGGGGCACACTGAAGCTTTCTTT. Translated: CASSPPGGHTEAFF. Together with reference TRBV18 and TRBJ1-1, the CDR3 gives the full variable domain: NAGVMQNPRHLVRRRGQEARLRCSPMKGHSHVYWYRQLPEEGLKFMVYLQKENIIDESGMPKERFSAEFPKEGPSILRIQQVVRGDSAAYFCASSPPGGHTEAFFGQGTRLTVV.